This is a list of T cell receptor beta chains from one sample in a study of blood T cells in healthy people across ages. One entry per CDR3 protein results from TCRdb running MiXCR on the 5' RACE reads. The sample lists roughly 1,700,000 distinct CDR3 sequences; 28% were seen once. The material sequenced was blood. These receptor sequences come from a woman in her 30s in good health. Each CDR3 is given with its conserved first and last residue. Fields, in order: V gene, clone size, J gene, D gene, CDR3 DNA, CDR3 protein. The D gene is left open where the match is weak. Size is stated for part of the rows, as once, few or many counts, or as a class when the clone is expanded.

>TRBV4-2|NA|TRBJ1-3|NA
TGTGCCAGCAGCCGAATAGTTGGTCCCTCTGGAAACACCATATATTTT
CASSRIVGPSGNTIYF
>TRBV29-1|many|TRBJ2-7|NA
TGCAGCGTGATACTCTCCTACGAGCAGTACTTC
CSVILSYEQYF
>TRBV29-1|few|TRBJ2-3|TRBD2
TGCAGCTCTAGGACTAGCGGAACAGATACGCAGTATTTT
CSSRTSGTDTQYF
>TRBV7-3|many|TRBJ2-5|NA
TGTGCCAGCAGCCCCAACGTGAGGGGTTCGGAGGAGACCCAGTACTTC
CASSPNVRGSEETQYF
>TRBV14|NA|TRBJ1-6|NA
TGTGCCAGCAGCCAAGGCCGACAGCCACTGAATTCACCCCTCCACTTT
CASSQGRQPLNSPLHF
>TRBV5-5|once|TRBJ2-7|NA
TGTGCCAGCAGCTTGGGAGTAAACGGGCCCTACGAGCAGTACTTC
CASSLGVNGPYEQYF
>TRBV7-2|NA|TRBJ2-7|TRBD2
TGTGCCGGCAGCTTAGGTCCAGCGGGGAACGAGCAGTACTTC
CAGSLGPAGNEQYF
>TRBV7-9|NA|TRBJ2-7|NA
TGTGCCAGCAGCTTGGCCGCCTCCACCTACGAGCAGTACTTC
CASSLAASTYEQYF
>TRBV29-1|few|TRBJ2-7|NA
TGCAGCGTCCAGGGGTCCCCTTTTGACGAGCAGTACTTC
CSVQGSPFDEQYF
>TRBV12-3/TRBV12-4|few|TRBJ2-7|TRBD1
TGTGCCAGCAGTCCCTCGCGAAGGGGGCCGAGGTCCTACGAGCAGTACTTC
CASSPSRRGPRSYEQYF
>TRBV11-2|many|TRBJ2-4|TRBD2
TGTGCCAGCAGCCCCCAACCCAATAGCGGGGGGGGTGGCATTCAGTACTTC
CASSPQPNSGGGGIQYF
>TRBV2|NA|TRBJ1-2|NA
TGTGCCAGCAGTTCGTTGGCCCTCGGGGGCTACACCTTC
CASSSLALGGYTF
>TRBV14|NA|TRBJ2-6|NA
TGTGCCAGCAGCCACCCGGGACTTAACCCTGGGGCCAACGTCCTGACTTTC
CASSHPGLNPGANVLTF
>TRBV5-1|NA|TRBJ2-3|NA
TGCGCCACCCCCCGGAAGAGCACAGATACGCAGTATTTT
CATPRKSTDTQYF
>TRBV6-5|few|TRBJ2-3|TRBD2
TGTGCCAGCAGCACGGGAGGGGTACTCACAGATACGCAGTATTTT
CASSTGGVLTDTQYF
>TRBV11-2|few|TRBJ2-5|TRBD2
TGTGCCAGCAGGGGGAGGGTAGACGGGGAGACCCAGTACTTC
CASRGRVDGETQYF
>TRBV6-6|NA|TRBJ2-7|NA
TGTGCCAGCAGTTACTCCGGGACTCATTCCTACGAGCAGTACTTC
CASSYSGTHSYEQYF
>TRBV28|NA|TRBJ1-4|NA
TGTGCCAGCAGTTTCCAGGGAAGAGAAAAACTGTTTTTT
CASSFQGREKLFF
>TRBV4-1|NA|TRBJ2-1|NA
TGCGCCAGCAGCCAAAGGTTCGCTAGCATCTACAATGAGCAGTTCTTC
CASSQRFASIYNEQFF
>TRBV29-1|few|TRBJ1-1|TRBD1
TGCAGCGTTTCCGGGACAGATCCGGGAGCTTTCTTT
CSVSGTDPGAFF
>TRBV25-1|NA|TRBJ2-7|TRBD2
TGTGCCAGCAGTGCCTGGTTTGGGGGGGTTGGGACCTACGAGCAGTACTTC
CASSAWFGGVGTYEQYF
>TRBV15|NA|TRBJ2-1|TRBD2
TGTGCCACCAGTGTTAGGACTAGCTCCTACAATGAGCAGTTCTTC
CATSVRTSSYNEQFF
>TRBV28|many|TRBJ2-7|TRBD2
TGTGCCAGCAGCATCGGACTGGGAGGGGAGCAGTACTTC
CASSIGLGGEQYF
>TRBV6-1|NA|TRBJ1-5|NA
TGTGCCAGCAGTGTCGGGGTGGTTATCAATCAGCCCCAGCATTTT
CASSVGVVINQPQHF
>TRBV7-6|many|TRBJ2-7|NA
TGTGCCAGCAGCCCTTCCGGATACGCCTACGAGCAGTACTTC
CASSPSGYAYEQYF
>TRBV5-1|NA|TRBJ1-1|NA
TGCGCCAGCAGCTTGGCCGAGGGGGGATACACTGAAGCTTTCTTT
CASSLAEGGYTEAFF
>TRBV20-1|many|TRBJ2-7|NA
TGCAGTGCTGGAGGGACCTTGAGCTCCTACGAGCAGTACTTC
CSAGGTLSSYEQYF
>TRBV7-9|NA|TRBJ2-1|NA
TGTGCCAGCAGCCCCAGGTCGGAAGAGCAGTTCTTC
CASSPRSEEQFF
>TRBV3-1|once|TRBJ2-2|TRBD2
TGTGCCAGCAGCCGAAGGCCTAGCGGGAATGCCGGGGAGCTGTTTTTT
CASSRRPSGNAGELFF
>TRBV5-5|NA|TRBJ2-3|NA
TGTGCCAGCAGCTTGTCTCCACAAGATACGCAGTATTTT
CASSLSPQDTQYF
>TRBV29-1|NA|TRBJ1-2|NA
TGCAGCGTTGATAGGGCAACTTCCTATGGCTACACCTTC
CSVDRATSYGYTF
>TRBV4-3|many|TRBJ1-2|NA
TGCGCCAGCAGCCAGGACTCAGGGTTAGGGTATGGCTACACCTTC
CASSQDSGLGYGYTF
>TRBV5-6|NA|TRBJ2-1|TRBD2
TGTGCCAGCAGCTACCGGACTAGCGGGGGCCAACGAAATGAGCAGTTCTTC
CASSYRTSGGQRNEQFF
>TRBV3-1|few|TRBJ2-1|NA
TGTGCCAGCAGCCAAGAAAAGCTGAGGCAGAATGAGCAGTTCTTC
CASSQEKLRQNEQFF
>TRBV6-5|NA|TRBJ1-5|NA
TGTGCCAGCAGTTACACAGGGAAGGATCAGCCCCAGCATTTT
CASSYTGKDQPQHF
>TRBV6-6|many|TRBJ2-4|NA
TGTGCCAGCAGTTCCATGGACGGCGGTACGGCCAAAAACATTCAGTACTTC
CASSSMDGGTAKNIQYF
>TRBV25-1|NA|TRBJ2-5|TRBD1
TGTACCAGCAGTGAATGGACAGGGGCGGAAGAGACCCAGTACTTC
CTSSEWTGAEETQYF
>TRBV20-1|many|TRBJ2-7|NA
TGCAGTGCTAGAGATCTGGAGAGCTCCTACGAGCAGTACTTC
CSARDLESSYEQYF
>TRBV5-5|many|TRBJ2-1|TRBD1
TGTGCCAGCAGCTTTGAGGGACAGCCTTACAATGAGCAGTTCTTC
CASSFEGQPYNEQFF
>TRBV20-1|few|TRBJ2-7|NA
TGCAGTGCTAGGACTGGGAAGAGCTCCTACGAGCAGTACTTC
CSARTGKSSYEQYF
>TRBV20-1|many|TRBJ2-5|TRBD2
TGCAGTGCCGGCGGACTAGCGGGGGGGCTAAAGCAGGAGACCCAGTACTTC
CSAGGLAGGLKQETQYF
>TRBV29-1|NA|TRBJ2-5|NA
TGCAGCGTTGTAGGGGGGGAGTCCCAAGAGGCCCAGTACTTC
CSVVGGESQEAQYF
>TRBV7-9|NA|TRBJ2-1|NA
TGTGTCAGCAGTTTAGCGGTAGCGGCCCGCTCCTACAATGAGCAGTTCTTC
CVSSLAVAARSYNEQFF
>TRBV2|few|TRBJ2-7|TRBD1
TGTACCAGCAGTAGGGACAGGGAATACGAGCAGTACTTC
CTSSRDREYEQYF
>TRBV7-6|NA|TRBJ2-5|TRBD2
TGTGCCAGCAGCTTAGGGGGGGTCGCCGGGGGGATTTTCGAGACCCAGTACTTC
CASSLGGVAGGIFETQYF
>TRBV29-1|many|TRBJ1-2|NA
TGCAGCGTTGAAGTAGGGGAAGGTTATGGCTACACCTTC
CSVEVGEGYGYTF
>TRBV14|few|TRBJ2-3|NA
TGTGCCAGCAGCCAAGCGAGGTCGAGCACAGATACGCAGTATTTT
CASSQARSSTDTQYF
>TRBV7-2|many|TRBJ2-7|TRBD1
TGTGCCAGCAGCTTGACGGGACAGGGTAGACACGAGCAGTACTTC
CASSLTGQGRHEQYF
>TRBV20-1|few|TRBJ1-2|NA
TGCAGTGCTAGGGCAGGGAGGGACGGCTACACCTTC
CSARAGRDGYTF
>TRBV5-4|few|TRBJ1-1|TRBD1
TGTGCCAGCAGCGGGGGGGACAGGGGAGACACTGAAGCTTTCTTT
CASSGGDRGDTEAFF
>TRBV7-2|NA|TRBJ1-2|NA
TGTGCCAGCACCGCGACCGAGGGAACCTATGGCTACACCTTC
CASTATEGTYGYTF